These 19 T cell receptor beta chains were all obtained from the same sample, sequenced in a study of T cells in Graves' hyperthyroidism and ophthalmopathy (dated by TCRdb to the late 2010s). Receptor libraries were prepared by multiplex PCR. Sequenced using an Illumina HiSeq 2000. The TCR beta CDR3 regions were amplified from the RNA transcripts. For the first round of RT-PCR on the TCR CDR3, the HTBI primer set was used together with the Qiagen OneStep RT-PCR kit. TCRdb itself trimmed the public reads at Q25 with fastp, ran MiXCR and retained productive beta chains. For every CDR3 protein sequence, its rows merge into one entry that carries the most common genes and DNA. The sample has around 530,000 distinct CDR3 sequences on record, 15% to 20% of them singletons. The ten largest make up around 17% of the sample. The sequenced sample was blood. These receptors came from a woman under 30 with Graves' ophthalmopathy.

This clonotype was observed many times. The CDR3 DNA reads TGCAGTGGGGGAGGATCCTACAATGAGCAGTTCTTC. It specifies CSGGGSYNEQFF. The chain couples TRBV20-1 to TRBJ2-1, with D maybe TRBD2 (6 bases). Germline V CDR1 and CDR2: DFQATT, SNEGSKA (reference sequence). Trimming pared 7 bases from V and 1 base from J, leaving 8 bases between. The CDR3 has 12 residues.

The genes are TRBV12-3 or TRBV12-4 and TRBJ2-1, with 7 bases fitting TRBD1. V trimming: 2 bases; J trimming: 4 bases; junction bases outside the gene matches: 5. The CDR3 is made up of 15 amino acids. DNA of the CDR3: TGTGCCAGCAGTTTACGGCAGGGGGTTTACAATGAGCAGTTCTTC. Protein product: CASSLRQGVYNEQFF.

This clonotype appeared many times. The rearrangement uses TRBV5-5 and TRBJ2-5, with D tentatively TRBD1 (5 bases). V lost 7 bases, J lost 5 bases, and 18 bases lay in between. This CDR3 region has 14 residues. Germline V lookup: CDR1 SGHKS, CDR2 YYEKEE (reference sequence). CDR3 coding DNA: TGTGCCAGCCGACAGCGAGGATCGTGGGAGACCCAGTACTTC. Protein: CASRQRGSWETQYF.

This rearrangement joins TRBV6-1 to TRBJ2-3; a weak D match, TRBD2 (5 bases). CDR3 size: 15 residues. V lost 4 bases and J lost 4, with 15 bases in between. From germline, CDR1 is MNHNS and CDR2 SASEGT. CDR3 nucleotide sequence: TGTGCCAGCAGTGGGCGCCTCGGGAATGCAGATACGCAGTATTTT. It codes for CASSGRLGNADTQYF.

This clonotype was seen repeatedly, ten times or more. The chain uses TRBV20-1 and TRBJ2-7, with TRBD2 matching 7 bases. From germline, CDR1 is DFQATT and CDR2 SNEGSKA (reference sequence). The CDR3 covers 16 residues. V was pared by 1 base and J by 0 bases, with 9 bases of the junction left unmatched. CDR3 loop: CSARALAAKNSYEQYF. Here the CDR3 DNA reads TGCAGTGCTAGAGCCCTAGCGGCCAAAAACTCCTACGAGCAGTACTTC.

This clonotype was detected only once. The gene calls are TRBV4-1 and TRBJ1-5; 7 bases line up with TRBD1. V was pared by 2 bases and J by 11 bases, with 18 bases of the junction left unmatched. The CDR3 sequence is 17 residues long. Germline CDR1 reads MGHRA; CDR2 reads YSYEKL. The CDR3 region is CASSQPNYRGSRGTQHF. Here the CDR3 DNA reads TGCGCCAGCAGCCAACCGAATTACAGGGGTTCCAGGGGGACCCAGCATTTT.

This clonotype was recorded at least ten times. The CDR3 region is CASSLRGEPFYEQYF. The CDR3 region has the DNA TGTGCCAGCAGTTTAAGGGGGGAGCCCTTCTACGAGCAGTACTTC. This chain uses TRBV27 with TRBJ2-7; D possibly uses TRBD1 or TRBD2 (6 bases each). The CDR3 runs 15 residues. The germline V gene encodes CDR1 MNHEY and CDR2 SMNVEV (reference sequence). The V end was cut by 2 bases, the J end by 3 bases, with 14 bases between.

CDR3 sequence (DNA): TGTGCCATCAGTGATCGGAGCACTGAAGCTTTCTTT. Its translation is CAISDRSTEAFF. This chain uses TRBV10-3 with TRBJ1-1; D unclear. Germline V gene data show CDR1 as ENHRY and CDR2 as SYGVKD. Trimming pared 3 bases from V and 4 bases from J, leaving 6 bases between. The CDR3 consists of 12 residues.

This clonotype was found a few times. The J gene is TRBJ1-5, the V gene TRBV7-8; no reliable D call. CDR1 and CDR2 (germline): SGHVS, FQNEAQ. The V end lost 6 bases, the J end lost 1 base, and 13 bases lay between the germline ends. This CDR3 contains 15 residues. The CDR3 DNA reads TGTGCCAGCAGTCATGGGCCCCGGAGCAATCAGCCCCAGCATTTT. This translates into CASSHGPRSNQPQHF.

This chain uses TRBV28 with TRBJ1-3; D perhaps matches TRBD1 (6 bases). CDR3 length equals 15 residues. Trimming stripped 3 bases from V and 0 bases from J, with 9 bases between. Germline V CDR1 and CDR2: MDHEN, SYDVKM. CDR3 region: CASSFIQGSGNTIYF. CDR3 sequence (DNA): TGTGCCAGCAGTTTTATACAGGGCTCTGGAAACACCATATATTTT.

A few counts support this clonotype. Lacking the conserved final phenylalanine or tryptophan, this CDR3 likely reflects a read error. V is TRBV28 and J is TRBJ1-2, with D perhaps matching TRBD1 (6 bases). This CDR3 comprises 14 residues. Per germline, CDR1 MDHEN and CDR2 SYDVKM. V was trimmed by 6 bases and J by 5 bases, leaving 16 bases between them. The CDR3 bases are TGTGCCAGCAGATCAGGGGTGCTATCTTATGGCTACACCCTC. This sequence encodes CASRSGVLSYGYTL.

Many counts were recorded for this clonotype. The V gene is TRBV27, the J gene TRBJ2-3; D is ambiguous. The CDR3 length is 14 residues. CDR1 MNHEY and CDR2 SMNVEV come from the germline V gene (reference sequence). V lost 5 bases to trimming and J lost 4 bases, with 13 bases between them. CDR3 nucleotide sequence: TGTGCCAGCAGTCTAATAGAGAAGTCAGATACGCAGTATTTT. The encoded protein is CASSLIEKSDTQYF.

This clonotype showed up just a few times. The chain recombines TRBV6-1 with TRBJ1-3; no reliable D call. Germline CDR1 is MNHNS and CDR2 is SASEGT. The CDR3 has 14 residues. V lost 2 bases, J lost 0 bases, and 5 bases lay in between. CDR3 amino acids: CASSELGSGNTIYF. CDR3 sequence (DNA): TGTGCCAGCAGTGAATTGGGCTCTGGAAACACCATATATTTT.

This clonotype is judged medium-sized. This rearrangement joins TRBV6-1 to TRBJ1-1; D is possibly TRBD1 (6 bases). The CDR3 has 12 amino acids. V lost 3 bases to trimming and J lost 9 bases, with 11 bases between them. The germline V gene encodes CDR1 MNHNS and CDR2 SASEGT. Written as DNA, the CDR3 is TGTGCCAGCAGTGACAGGGGCGGGAAAGCTTTCTTT. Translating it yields CASSDRGGKAFF.

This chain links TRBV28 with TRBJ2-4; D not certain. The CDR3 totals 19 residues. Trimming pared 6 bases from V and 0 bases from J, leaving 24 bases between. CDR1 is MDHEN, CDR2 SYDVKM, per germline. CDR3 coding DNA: TGTGCCAGCAGCCGAGTTTTGATAGCCCGAGTCCTAGCCAAAAACATTCAGTACTTC. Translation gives CASSRVLIARVLAKNIQYF.

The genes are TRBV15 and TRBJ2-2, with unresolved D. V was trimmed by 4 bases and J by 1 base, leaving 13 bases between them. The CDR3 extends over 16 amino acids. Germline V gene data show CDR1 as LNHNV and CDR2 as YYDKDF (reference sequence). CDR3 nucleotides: TGTGCCACCAGCACCCCCACTGGGCAGAACACCGGGGAGCTGTTTTTT. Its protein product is CATSTPTGQNTGELFF.

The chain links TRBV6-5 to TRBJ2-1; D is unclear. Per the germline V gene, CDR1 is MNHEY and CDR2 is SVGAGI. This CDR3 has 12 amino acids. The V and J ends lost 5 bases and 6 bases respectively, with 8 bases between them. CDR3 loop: CASSNDVNEQFF. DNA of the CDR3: TGTGCCAGCAGTAACGACGTCAATGAGCAGTTCTTC.

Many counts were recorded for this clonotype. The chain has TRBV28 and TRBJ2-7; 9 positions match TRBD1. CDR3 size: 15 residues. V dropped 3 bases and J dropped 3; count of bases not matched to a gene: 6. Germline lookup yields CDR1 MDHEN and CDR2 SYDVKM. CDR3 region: CASSFPRDRVYEQYF. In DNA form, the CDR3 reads TGTGCCAGCAGTTTTCCTCGGGACAGGGTCTACGAGCAGTACTTC.

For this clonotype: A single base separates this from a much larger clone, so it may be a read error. CDR3 sequence: CASSPQREPLNDQFF. In nucleotides, the CDR3 is TGTGCCAGCAGCCCTCAGCGGGAGCCCCTCAATGACCAGTTCTTC. The chain recombines TRBV11-2 with TRBJ2-1; 8 bases agree with TRBD2. This CDR3 is built from 15 residues. Germline V gives CDR1 SGHAT, CDR2 FQNNGV.